This T cell receptor beta chain was observed in a study of T cells in Graves' hyperthyroidism and ophthalmopathy. RNA transcripts provided the source from which TCR beta CDR3 regions were amplified. RT-PCR in the first round (using the HTBI primer set) targeted the TCR CDR3. TCRdb reprocessed the multiplex PCR reads with MiXCR, giving one entry per CDR3 protein. Of more than 550,000 distinct CDR3 sequences listed, 45% are singletons. The CDR3 totals 13 residues. The germline CDR1 and CDR2 sequences are MNHNS and SASEGT. The J segment lost 5 bases and the V segment lost 7 bases, leaving 7 bases of the junction unmatched.

This clonotype was sampled from an adult man with Graves' disease, either hyperthyroidism or ophthalmopathy (not recorded which). The J gene is TRBJ2-7, the V gene TRBV6-1; 8 bases fit TRBD1. The sequenced material came from peripheral blood or thyroid tissue (not recorded which). The CDR3 spells CASTQGQGHEQYF. The CDR3 region has the DNA TGTGCCAGCACCCAAGGACAGGGCCACGAGCAGTACTTC.